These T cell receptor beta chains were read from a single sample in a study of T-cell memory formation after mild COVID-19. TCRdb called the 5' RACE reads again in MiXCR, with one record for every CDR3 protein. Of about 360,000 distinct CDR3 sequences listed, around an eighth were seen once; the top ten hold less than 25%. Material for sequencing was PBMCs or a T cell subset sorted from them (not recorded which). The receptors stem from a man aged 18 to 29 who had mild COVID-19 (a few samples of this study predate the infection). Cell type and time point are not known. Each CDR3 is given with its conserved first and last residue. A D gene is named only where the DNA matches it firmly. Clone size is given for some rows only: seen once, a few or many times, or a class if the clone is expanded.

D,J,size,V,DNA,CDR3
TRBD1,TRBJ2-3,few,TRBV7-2,TGTGCCAGCAGTTCTCAACAGGGGAATACGCAGTATTTT,CASSSQQGNTQYF
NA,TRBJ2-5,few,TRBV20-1,TGCAGTGCTAGAGGCTTCGCCCGCGGCAGGGAGTACCAAGAGACCCAGTACTTC,CSARGFARGREYQETQYF
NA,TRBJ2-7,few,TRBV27,TGTGCCAGCAGTGCAAAGTACGAGCAGTACTTC,CASSAKYEQYF
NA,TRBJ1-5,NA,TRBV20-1,TGCAGTGCTCGTCGCGAGTGGGCCAATCAGCCCCAGCATTTT,CSARREWANQPQHF
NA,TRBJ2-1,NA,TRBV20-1,TGCAGTGCCAAGAGCTCGAGCGGAGGCGAGCAGTTCTTC,CSAKSSSGGEQFF
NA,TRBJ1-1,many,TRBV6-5,TGTGCCAGCAGTTACTCGAAAGCAGGGGCCTTTGAAGCTTTCTTT,CASSYSKAGAFEAFF
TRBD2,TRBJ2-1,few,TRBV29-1,TGCAGCGTTGAGGGAGCGGGGGGGCGGATTAGTGGTGGTGAGCAGTTCTTC,CSVEGAGGRISGGEQFF
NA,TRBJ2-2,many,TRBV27,TGTGCCAGCAGTTCGCCGGAAACAGGGATGGGCGGCGGGGAGCTGTTTTTT,CASSSPETGMGGGELFF
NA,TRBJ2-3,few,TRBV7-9,TGTGCCAGCAGCCCCCCGGATCCTACGCAGTATTTT,CASSPPDPTQYF
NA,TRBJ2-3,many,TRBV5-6,TGTGCCAGCAGCTCCCCCAGGGGACAGGGGACCCTACTAGCGGGGGTCACAGATACGCAGTATTTT,CASSSPRGQGTLLAGVTDTQYF
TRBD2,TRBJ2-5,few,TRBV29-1,TGCAGCGTTGCTTTCCCCGGGGGGCAAGAGACCCAGTACTTC,CSVAFPGGQETQYF
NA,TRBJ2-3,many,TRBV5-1,TGCGCCAGCAGCACACGGACTGCCGGAGATACGCAGTATTTT,CASSTRTAGDTQYF
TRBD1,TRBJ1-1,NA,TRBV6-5,TGTGCCAGCAGTTACTTGACAGGGGAAACTGAAGCTTTCTTT,CASSYLTGETEAFF
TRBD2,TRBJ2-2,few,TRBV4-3,TGCGCCAGCAGCCAAGAAGGGGTAGCGGGTGTCTTCACCGGGGAGCTGTTTTTT,CASSQEGVAGVFTGELFF
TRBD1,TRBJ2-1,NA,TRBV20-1,TGCAGTCCCTTCGGGGACAGCCCTTACAATGAGCAGTTCTTC,CSPFGDSPYNEQFF
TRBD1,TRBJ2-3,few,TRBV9,TGTGCCAGCAGCGGGACAGGGAACACAGATACGCAGTATTTT,CASSGTGNTDTQYF
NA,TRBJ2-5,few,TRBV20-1,TGCAGTGCTAGGGGGACGGCTGGGGAGACCCAGTACTTC,CSARGTAGETQYF
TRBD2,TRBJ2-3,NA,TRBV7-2,TGTGCCAGCAGCTTCCTAGCGGGGGGGCCTGTCCACCGGTTT,CASSFLAGGPVHRF
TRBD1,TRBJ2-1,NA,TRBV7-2,TGTGCCAGCAGCTTTATCGGGACAGGGAGCAATGAGCAGTTCTTC,CASSFIGTGSNEQFF
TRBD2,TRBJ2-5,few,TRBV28,TGTGCCAGCAGTCCGGGACTAGAGGGTCGAGGACAAGAGACCCAGTACTTC,CASSPGLEGRGQETQYF
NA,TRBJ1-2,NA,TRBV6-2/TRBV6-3,TGTGCCAGCAGTTACGAGGGGAACTATGGCTACACCTTC,CASSYEGNYGYTF
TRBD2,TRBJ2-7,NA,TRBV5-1,TGCGCCAGCAGCCCCCCGGGGGCGGGGGGCGTTCGCGAGCAGTACTTC,CASSPPGAGGVREQYF
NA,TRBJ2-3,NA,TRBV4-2,TGTGCCAGCAGCCAAGACAGGGTGAGGCCTGGAGGCACAGATACGCAGTATTTT,CASSQDRVRPGGTDTQYF
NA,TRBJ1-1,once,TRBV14,TGTGCCAGCAGCCATCACAACAGGGACGGCGCTTTCTTT,CASSHHNRDGAFF
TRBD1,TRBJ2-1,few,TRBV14,TGTGCCAGCAGTCAGGACAGGGGTTGGAATGAGCAGTTCTTC,CASSQDRGWNEQFF
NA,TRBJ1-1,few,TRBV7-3,TGTGCCAGCAGTTTGGACCCCAACGTGGGCGCTTTCTTT,CASSLDPNVGAFF
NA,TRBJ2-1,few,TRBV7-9,TGTGCCAGCAGCTCGCCGAGATACAAGGAGGCCGTCGATAATGAGCAGTTCTTC,CASSSPRYKEAVDNEQFF
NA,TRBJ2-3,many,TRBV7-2,TGTGCCAGCAGCCCCCCGGTCACAGATACGCAGTATTTT,CASSPPVTDTQYF
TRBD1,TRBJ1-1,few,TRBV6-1,TGTGCCACTTACAGGGGTGACACTGAAGCTTTCTTT,CATYRGDTEAFF
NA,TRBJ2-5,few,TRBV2,TGTGCCAGCAGCGTAAAAGAGACCCAGTACTTC,CASSVKETQYF
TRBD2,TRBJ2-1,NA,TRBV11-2,TGTGCCAGCAGCCTACTGCCCGCCAGCGGGGGGGGGAGCGTCTATGAGCAGTTCTTC,CASSLLPASGGGSVYEQFF
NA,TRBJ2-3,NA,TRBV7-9,TGTGCCAGCAGCTTAGCGGAGACAGGCCTCACAGATACGCAGTATTTT,CASSLAETGLTDTQYF
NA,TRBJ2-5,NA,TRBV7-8,TGTGCCAGCAGGGATGGGGTGGGGGGAGAGACCCAGTACTTC,CASRDGVGGETQYF
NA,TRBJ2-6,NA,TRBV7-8,TGTGCCAGCAGCGTCAGAGGGGGCTCTGGGGCCAACGTCCTGACTTTC,CASSVRGGSGANVLTF
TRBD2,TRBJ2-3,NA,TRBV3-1,TGTGCCAGCAGCCCCTCCCCGGCTAGCGGATCAGATACGCAGTATTTT,CASSPSPASGSDTQYF
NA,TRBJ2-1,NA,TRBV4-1,TGCGCCAGCAGCCAAGATCAGGGGGGGCGGAAGTTCTTC,CASSQDQGGRKFF
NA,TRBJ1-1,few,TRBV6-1,TGTGCCAGCAGGACTTACGACATTTCGAACACTGAAGCTTTCTTT,CASRTYDISNTEAFF
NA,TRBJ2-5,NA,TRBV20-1,TGCAGTACCGCCCTACGGGGGAGGGAGACCCAGTACTTC,CSTALRGRETQYF
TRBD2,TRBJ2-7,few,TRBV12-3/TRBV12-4,TGTGCCAGCAGTTTGAGACTAGCGGGGGGTAGGGAGCAGTACTTC,CASSLRLAGGREQYF
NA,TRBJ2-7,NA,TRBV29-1,TGCAGCGCTAGCAAGTCTCCGCCCTACGAGCAGTACTTC,CSASKSPPYEQYF
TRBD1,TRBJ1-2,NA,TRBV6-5,TGTGCCAGCAGTTACGGGGTGACAGGGAGCGGCGGCTACACCTTC,CASSYGVTGSGGYTF
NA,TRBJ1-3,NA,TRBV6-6,TGTGCCAGCAGTTACGGGCAAAGCTCTGGAAACACCATATATTTT,CASSYGQSSGNTIYF
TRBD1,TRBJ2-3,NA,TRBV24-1,TGTGCCACCAGTGATGGACAGGGTGTAACAGATACGCAGTATTTT,CATSDGQGVTDTQYF
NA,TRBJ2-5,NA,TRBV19,TGTGCCAGTAGTTCGGGAAGGTCGGAGACCCAGTACTTC,CASSSGRSETQYF
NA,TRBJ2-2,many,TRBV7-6,TGTGCCAGCAGCTTAGAGGTCTACACCGGGGAGCTGTTTTTT,CASSLEVYTGELFF
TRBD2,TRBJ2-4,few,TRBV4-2,TGTGCCAGCAGCCAAGAAACCTACCCCCGGGGGGACATTCAGTACTTC,CASSQETYPRGDIQYF
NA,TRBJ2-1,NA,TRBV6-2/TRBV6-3,TGTGCCAGCAGTTACCCTGGGACTCGCTACAATGAGCAGTTCTTC,CASSYPGTRYNEQFF
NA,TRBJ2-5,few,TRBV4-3,TGCGCCAGCAGCCTCCAACTGGACAGGGAGGGAGAGACCCAGTACTTC,CASSLQLDREGETQYF
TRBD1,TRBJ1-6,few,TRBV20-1,TGCAGTGCCCTACAGGGGACCTATAATTCACCCCTCCACTTT,CSALQGTYNSPLHF
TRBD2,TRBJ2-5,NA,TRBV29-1,TGCAGCGCCGTACTAGCGGTACAAGAGACCCAGTACTTC,CSAVLAVQETQYF
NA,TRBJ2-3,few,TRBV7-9,TGTGCCAGCAGGCAACGGGTCGGGCGGAGCACAGATACGCAGTATTTT,CASRQRVGRSTDTQYF
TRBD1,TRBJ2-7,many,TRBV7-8,TGTGCCAGCAGCTTAGGGCCCGGACAGGGGAATCCCTACGAGCAGTACTTC,CASSLGPGQGNPYEQYF
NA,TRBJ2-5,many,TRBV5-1,TGCGCCAGCAGCCACGGACGCCAAGAGACCCAGTACTTC,CASSHGRQETQYF
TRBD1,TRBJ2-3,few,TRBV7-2,TGTGCCAGCAGCTTAGCTCCAGGGCAGGGGGTGACAGATACGCAGTATTTT,CASSLAPGQGVTDTQYF
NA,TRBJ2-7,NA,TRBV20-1,TGCAGTGCTAGCAGGGTAACGCATTTTGTCACGACCCGCTACGAGCAGTACTTC,CSASRVTHFVTTRYEQYF